The 32 T cell receptor beta chains reported below all come from one sample, sequenced in a study of cytomegalovirus exposure and HLA in healthy donors. TCRdb keeps only in-frame clones here, not all; method: immunoSEQ multiplex PCR. The sample consists of about 180,000 clones, about nine tenths of them appearing once. Sequences were obtained from PBMCs. These receptors came from a man younger than 30 in good health and CMV-seropositive.

The chain employs TRBV19 and TRBJ2-1, with 7 bases fitting TRBD2. CDR3 size: 16 residues. Germline loops: CDR1 LNHDA, CDR2 SQIVND (reference sequence). The V and J ends lost 0 bases and 2 bases, in that order; junction bases with no gene match: 4. The chain's CDR3 is CASSIDRAGTYNEQFF. The DNA of the CDR3 is TGTGCCAGTAGTATAGATCGAGCGGGAACCTACAATGAGCAGTTCTTC.

The chain recombines TRBV10-3 with TRBJ2-7; TRBD2 agrees at 15 bases. This CDR3 comprises 17 residues. Germline V gene data show CDR1 as ENHRY and CDR2 as SYGVKD. The J segment lost 6 bases and the V segment lost 5 bases, leaving 11 bases of the junction unmatched. The CDR3 is CAISPGTSGGRRGEQYF. CDR3 in DNA: TGTGCCATCAGTCCCGGGACTAGCGGGGGGCGTCGGGGCGAGCAGTACTTC.

V gene TRBV4-3 combines with J gene TRBJ1-2, with D tentatively TRBD1 (5 bases). Trimming removed 0 bases at V and 5 bases at J, with 16 bases between. The CDR3 has 16 residues. From germline, CDR1 is LGHNA and CDR2 YSLEER. DNA of the CDR3: TGCGCCAGCAGCCAAGATTCCGGGGACTTGGGGTATGGCTACACCTTC. Protein: CASSQDSGDLGYGYTF.

The rearrangement joins TRBV18 to TRBJ2-1; 11 bases are shared with TRBD2. The V segment lost 0 bases and the J segment 6 bases; nucleotides outside the gene matches: 4. The CDR3 contains 16 residues. Germline V gene sequence: CDR1 KGHSH, CDR2 LQKENI. CDR3 coding DNA: TGTGCCAGCTCACCACCCGGGACTAGCGGCGCCAATGAGCAGTTCTTC. Residues: CASSPPGTSGANEQFF. Full variable domain (rest looked up from reference TRBV18 and TRBJ2-1): NAGVMQNPRHLVRRRGQEARLRCSPMKGHSHVYWYRQLPEEGLKFMVYLQKENIIDESGMPKERFSAEFPKEGPSILRIQQVVRGDSAAYFCASSPPGTSGANEQFFGPGTRLTVL.

The V call is TRBV28, the J call TRBJ2-3; 11 bases agree with TRBD2. Germline values: CDR1 MDHEN, CDR2 SYDVKM. Trimming took 3 bases from V and 1 from J; bases not matched to a gene: 3. CDR3 length equals 16 residues. The CDR3, as DNA: TGTGCCAGCAGTTTCCCGGGACTAGCGGGCACAGATACGCAGTATTTT. Protein sequence: CASSFPGLAGTDTQYF.

The genes are TRBV7-2 and TRBJ2-7, with TRBD1 matching over 8 bases. Germline lookup yields CDR1 SGHTA and CDR2 FQGNSA. V gave up 3 bases and J gave up 5 bases; unmatched junction bases: 9. The length of the CDR3 is 15 residues. The CDR3 loop reads CASSFTAGQGNEQYF. The CDR3 nucleotides are TGTGCCAGCAGCTTCACAGCCGGACAGGGCAACGAGCAGTACTTC.

The rearrangement links TRBV19 to TRBJ1-1; 10 bases fit TRBD1. Trimming removed 11 bases from V and 8 bases from J; junction bases left unmatched: 8. The CDR3 is made up of 12 amino acids. CDR1 is LNHDA, CDR2 SQIVND, per germline (reference sequence). The CDR3 sequence: CAVRQGAIEAFF. The CDR3 DNA reads as TGTGCCGTTAGACAGGGGGCTATCGAAGCTTTCTTT.

The rearrangement joins TRBV7-9 to TRBJ2-2; 7 positions match TRBD2. Germline CDR1 SEHNR, CDR2 FQNEAQ (reference sequence). Trimming took 7 bases from V and 6 from J; bases not matched to a gene: 2. The CDR3 contains 12 residues. The CDR3 bases are TGTGCCAGCACGGGGAGGGCCGGGGAGCTGTTTTTT. Translating gives CASTGRAGELFF.

V and J are TRBV15 and TRBJ2-7, with 9 bases identical to TRBD2. Germline values: CDR1 LNHNV, CDR2 YYDKDF (reference sequence). J was trimmed by 0 bases and V by 3 bases; bases with no gene match: 9. This CDR3 comprises 17 residues. The CDR3: CATSSGASGRSSYEQYF. DNA for the CDR3: TGTGCCACCAGCAGTGGAGCCAGCGGGAGGAGCTCCTACGAGCAGTACTTC.

In its sample, this clone was seen once. The V call is TRBV4-1, the J call TRBJ1-4; 9 nucleotides agree with TRBD1. J was trimmed by 8 bases and V by 0 bases; bases with no gene match: 7. Germline values: CDR1 MGHRA, CDR2 YSYEKL. This CDR3 spans 16 amino acids. The CDR3 DNA is TGCGCCAGCAGCCAAGATTGGGGACAGGGAGGAGAAAAACTGTTTTTT. It encodes CASSQDWGQGGEKLFF.

This sequence joins TRBV13 and TRBJ2-7; 7 positions match TRBD2. V shed 5 bases and J 1 base; nucleotides not matched to a gene: 5. This CDR3 has 14 residues. The germline V gene has CDR1 PRHDT and CDR2 FYEKMQ (reference sequence). The CDR3 spells CASSTSGRSYEQYF. The CDR3 DNA sequence: TGTGCCAGCAGCACCTCCGGGAGGTCCTACGAGCAGTACTTC.

The V gene is TRBV10-2, the J gene TRBJ2-7, with 7 positions matching TRBD2. With V trimmed by 6 bases and J by 3 bases, 8 bases remained unmatched. Germline CDR1 WSHSY, CDR2 SAAADI. The CDR3 is 14 amino acids. This CDR3 is CASSPPGTIYEQYF. In nucleotides, the CDR3 is TGCGCCAGCAGCCCTCCCGGGACTATCTACGAGCAGTACTTC.

The J gene is TRBJ1-2, the V gene TRBV27; D possibly corresponds to TRBD1 (6 bases). CDR1 is MNHEY and CDR2 is SMNVEV in the germline V gene (reference sequence). The germline V and J ends were trimmed by 2 bases and 8 bases, with 12 bases remaining between them. The CDR3 runs 13 residues. The CDR3 sequence is CASSLNRAKGYTF. CDR3 DNA sequence: TGTGCCAGCAGTTTAAACAGGGCGAAGGGCTACACCTTC.

Details on this clone: The identical CDR3 is also encoded by other nucleotide sequences in the sample. This chain joins TRBV30 and TRBJ1-1, with D hard to call. Germline CDR1 and CDR2: GTSNPN and SVGIG (reference sequence). V lost 3 bases, J lost 1 base, and 3 bases lay in between. This CDR3 is 11 amino acids long. The CDR3 nucleotides are TGTGCCTGGAGCCGGAACACTGAAGCTTTCTTT. Its translation: CAWSRNTEAFF. Filled out from reference TRBV30 and TRBJ1-1, the complete variable domain reads SQTIHQWPATLVQPVGSPLSLECTVEGTSNPNLYWYRQAAGRGLQLLFYSVGIGQISSEVPQNLSASRPQDRQFILSSKKLLLSDSGFYLCAWSRNTEAFFGQGTRLTVV.

This chain joins TRBV27 and TRBJ1-1; the D is unclear. The germline V gene encodes CDR1 MNHEY and CDR2 SMNVEV (reference sequence). The CDR3 spans 16 residues. V gave up 7 bases and J gave up 3 bases, with 21 bases separating them. Here the CDR3 reads CASIRSPYREDTEAFF. CDR3 coding DNA: TGTGCCAGCATTAGATCCCCTTATAGGGAGGACACTGAAGCTTTCTTT.

This rearrangement joins TRBV9 to TRBJ2-1, with 8 bases aligning to TRBD1. The CDR3 spans 21 residues. V was pared by 4 bases and J by 0 bases, with 21 bases of the junction left unmatched. Germline lookup yields CDR1 SGDLS and CDR2 YYNGEE. The CDR3 coding sequence is TGTGCCAGCAGCCATGGACAGGGTGGGGGATTGTCCGAGAGCTCCTACAATGAGCAGTTCTTC. Residues: CASSHGQGGGLSESSYNEQFF.

V usage is TRBV18 and J usage is TRBJ1-4; D not resolved. This CDR3 spans 15 amino acids. CDR1 is KGHSH and CDR2 is LQKENI in the germline V gene. The V end lost 3 bases, the J end lost 3 bases, and 11 bases lay between the germline ends. Here the CDR3 DNA reads TGTGCCAGCTCACCCCCCCGGGGTGCTAATGAAAAACTGTTTTTT. The encoded protein is CASSPPRGANEKLFF.

V gene TRBV7-2 combines with J gene TRBJ1-3; perhaps TRBD1 as D (6 bases). V was trimmed by 4 bases and J by 8 bases, leaving 12 bases between them. Germline V gives CDR1 SGHTA, CDR2 FQGNSA. The CDR3 runs 13 residues. The CDR3 spells CASSSLTGDTIYF. CDR3 DNA sequence: TGTGCCAGCAGCTCCTTGACAGGAGACACCATATATTTT.

This clone occurred a few times. V usage is TRBV7-2 and J usage is TRBJ1-4; 9 bases match TRBD1. With V trimmed by 3 bases and J by 5 bases, 1 base remained unmatched. Germline loops: CDR1 SGHTA, CDR2 FQGNSA. The CDR3 is made up of 14 amino acids. The CDR3 coding sequence is TGTGCCAGCAGCTTTGACAGGGGGAATGAAAAACTGTTTTTT. It codes for CASSFDRGNEKLFF.

The chain couples TRBV7-9 to TRBJ2-3; 11 bases line up with TRBD2. The V gene's germline CDR1 is SEHNR and CDR2 FQNEAQ (reference sequence). CDR3 size: 16 residues. The trim removed 3 bases at V and 2 bases at J, leaving 4 bases unmatched. The CDR3 reads CASSFTSGSDTDTQYF. The DNA of the CDR3 is TGTGCCAGCAGCTTTACTAGCGGGAGCGACACAGATACGCAGTATTTT.

The J gene is TRBJ1-2, the V gene TRBV18; maybe TRBD1 (5 bases). There are 14 residues in the CDR3. CDR1 KGHSH and CDR2 LQKENI come from the germline V gene. V lost 4 bases, J lost 4 bases, and 13 bases lay in between. The CDR3 region is CASSLGTQAYGYTF. For the CDR3, the DNA is TGTGCCAGCTCACTGGGGACTCAGGCCTATGGCTACACCTTC.

The chain couples TRBV5-1 to TRBJ1-4; D unclear. The CDR3 runs to 17 residues. Germline V lookup: CDR1 SGHRS, CDR2 YFSETQ. The ends were cut back, 4 bases at V and 0 bases at J, with 16 bases in the middle. As DNA, the CDR3 is TGCGCCAGCAGCCAAATAACGGACGGGGCAACTAATGAAAAACTGTTTTTT. Translation gives CASSQITDGATNEKLFF.

This chain joins TRBV5-6 and TRBJ2-1, with 8 positions matching TRBD2. V lost 1 base, J lost 2 bases, and 8 bases stayed unmatched. The CDR3 runs 17 residues. Germline CDR1 is SGHDT and CDR2 is YYEEEE. Here the CDR3 reads CASSLMGGGGPYNEQFF. CDR3 sequence (DNA): TGTGCCAGCAGCTTGATGGGGGGCGGGGGGCCCTACAATGAGCAGTTCTTC.

The gene calls are TRBV6-5 and TRBJ1-2, with TRBD1 matching over 7 bases. V trimming: 2 bases; J trimming: 7 bases; junction bases outside the gene matches: 13. Germline values: CDR1 MNHEY, CDR2 SVGAGI. There are 16 residues in the CDR3. CDR3 in DNA: TGTGCCAGCAGTTACCTCCTCCAGGGGGTTTTTTCTGGCTACACCTTC. This translates into CASSYLLQGVFSGYTF.

This clone was seen only once. The chain is built from TRBV6-5 and TRBJ1-2, with a weak D call TRBD1 (5 bases). The CDR3 contains 13 residues. V gave up 0 bases and J gave up 13 bases, with 15 bases separating them. CDR1 and CDR2 (germline): MNHEY, SVGAGI. For the CDR3, the DNA is TGTGCCAGCAGTTACTCCGGAAGGCAGGGTTCCACCTTC. It codes for CASSYSGRQGSTF.

The J gene is TRBJ2-1, the V gene TRBV15, with TRBD1 as a possible D gene (5 bases). The CDR3 loop spans 12 amino acids. V was clipped by 1 base and J by 12 bases, with 10 bases between them. The germline V gene has CDR1 LNHNV and CDR2 YYDKDF (reference sequence). The CDR3 reads CATSRGTPGQFF. CDR3 coding DNA: TGTGCCACCAGCAGAGGGACACCCGGGCAGTTCTTC.

The chain couples TRBV7-9 to TRBJ1-4, with 9 positions matching TRBD1. This CDR3 spans 17 amino acids. With 5 bases clipped from V and 3 bases from J, the junction kept 10 bases outside the gene matches. Germline V gene data show CDR1 as SEHNR and CDR2 as FQNEAQ (reference sequence). CDR3 nucleotide sequence: TGTGCCAGCAGCCAACGTGGGACAGGGCCCTCTAATGAAAAACTGTTTTTT. Protein product: CASSQRGTGPSNEKLFF.

The rearrangement links TRBV5-1 to TRBJ2-1; no reliable D call. There are 14 residues in the CDR3. CDR1 and CDR2 (germline): SGHRS, YFSETQ. Trimming shortened V by 1 base and J by 1 base, and 6 bases separated the two germline ends. In nucleotides, the CDR3 is TGCGCCAGCAGCTTGTCAACTTCCTACAATGAGCAGTTCTTC. The encoded protein is CASSLSTSYNEQFF.

The V call is TRBV7-2, the J call TRBJ2-7; maybe TRBD2 (5 bases). V lost 1 base to trimming and J lost 3 bases, with 13 bases between them. CDR1 is SGHTA and CDR2 is FQGNSA in the germline V gene. This CDR3 has 15 residues. CDR3 DNA sequence: TGTGCCAGCAGCTTAGTCTCGGTGGGGAGCTACGAGCAGTACTTC. Protein: CASSLVSVGSYEQYF.

The genes are TRBV29-1 and TRBJ1-2; D gene uncertain. CDR3 length equals 11 residues. Trimming removed 6 bases at V and 2 bases at J, with 7 bases between. Germline CDR1 is SQVTM and CDR2 is ANQGSEA. CDR3 sequence reads: CSVVSNYGYTF. CDR3 in DNA: TGCAGCGTAGTTAGCAACTATGGCTACACCTTC.

The chain carries TRBV5-6 and TRBJ2-2; D may be TRBD2 (6 bases). Germline V gene sequence: CDR1 SGHDT, CDR2 YYEEEE. CDR3 size: 14 residues. V dropped 3 bases and J dropped 6 bases, with 12 bases sitting between them. The CDR3 loop is CASSWGEVPGELFF. CDR3 bases: TGTGCCAGCAGCTGGGGGGAGGTCCCCGGGGAGCTGTTTTTT.

The chain couples TRBV7-2 to TRBJ1-3; D gene uncertain. Germline lookup yields CDR1 SGHTA and CDR2 FQGNSA. CDR3 length equals 15 residues. The V end was cut by 5 bases, the J end by 7 bases, with 18 bases between. CDR3 residues: CASSQTGDVGNTIYF. The CDR3 DNA sequence: TGTGCCAGCAGCCAGACGGGAGACGTCGGGAACACCATATATTTT.